Listed here are 12 T cell receptor beta chains from one sample, sequenced in a study of T cells in Graves' hyperthyroidism and ophthalmopathy. From RNA transcripts, TCR beta CDR3 regions were amplified. The HTBI primer set was used in a first-round RT-PCR of the TCR CDR3. MiXCR, applied by TCRdb to the multiplex PCR reads, yields one record per CDR3 protein. The sample lists roughly 500,000 distinct CDR3 sequences, 46% seen once, with 19% in the top ten. Sequenced: peripheral blood or thyroid tissue (not recorded which). The receptors originated from an adult woman with Graves' disease, either hyperthyroidism or ophthalmopathy (not recorded which).

This sequence joins TRBV5-1 and TRBJ2-6; 7 nucleotides align to TRBD1. The CDR3 has 17 residues. The germline CDR1 and CDR2 sequences are SGHRS and YFSETQ. The J segment lost 4 bases and the V segment lost 4 bases, leaving 11 bases of the junction unmatched. The CDR3 protein is CASSDGQAGAGANVLTF. Here the CDR3 DNA reads TGCGCCAGCAGCGATGGACAGGCCGGGGCCGGGGCCAACGTCCTGACTTTC.

This clonotype was detected only a few times. The genes are TRBV5-6 and TRBJ2-1; maybe TRBD2 (5 bases). The CDR3 length is 14 residues. Trimming left V 8 bases short and J 9 bases short, with 21 bases between. Germline V gives CDR1 SGHDT, CDR2 YYEEEE. As DNA, the CDR3 is TGTGCCAGTAGTATAAATAGGGAGTCTCGTGAGCAGTTCTTC. This codes for CASSINRESREQFF.

This clonotype showed up many times. The V and J genes are TRBV11-2 and TRBJ1-2, with TRBD1 matching over 7 bases. This CDR3 is built from 14 residues. V lost 1 base to trimming and J lost 7 bases; unmatched junction nucleotides: 6. From germline, CDR1 is SGHAT and CDR2 FQNNGV. The CDR3: CASSLAGEGAGYTF. DNA of the CDR3: TGTGCCAGCAGCTTAGCCGGCGAGGGGGCTGGCTACACCTTC. Supplemented by reference TRBV11-2 and TRBJ1-2, the full variable domain reads EAGVAQSPRYKIIEKRQSVAFWCNPISGHATLYWYQQILGQGPKLLIQFQNNGVVDDSQLPKDRFSAERLKGVDSTLKIQPAKLEDSAVYLCASSLAGEGAGYTFGSGTRLTVV.

V usage is TRBV10-3 and J usage is TRBJ1-1; D ambiguous. Germline lookup yields CDR1 ENHRY and CDR2 SYGVKD. The CDR3 runs 16 residues. V lost 2 bases, J lost 6 bases, and 19 bases lay in between. The CDR3 DNA is TGTGCCATCAGTGAGAGGCTAGCGGGAGGTATGGCTGAAGCTTTCTTT. Protein product: CAISERLAGGMAEAFF.

The table lists this clonotype with many counts. The rearrangement uses TRBV20-1 and TRBJ2-2; 7 nucleotides line up with TRBD1. CDR1 and CDR2 (germline): DFQATT, SNEGSKA (reference sequence). V was pared by 2 bases and J by 8 bases, with 11 bases of the junction left unmatched. CDR3 length: 15 amino acids. DNA for the CDR3: TGCAGTGCTAGAAAACGACAGGGTAGAACTGGGGAGCTGTTTTTT. It codes for CSARKRQGRTGELFF.

This chain uses TRBV2 with TRBJ1-5; possibly TRBD1 for D (6 bases). From germline, CDR1 is SNHLY and CDR2 FYNNEI. V lost 7 bases to trimming and J lost 2 bases, with 12 bases between them. The CDR3 runs to 14 residues. The CDR3 bases are TGTGCCAGCATGACAGGACAACGCAATCAGCCCCAGCATTTT. Residues: CASMTGQRNQPQHF.

In its sample, this clonotype was seen a few times. Since a much larger clone is just one base distant, this may be a read error. The chain joins TRBV6-5 to TRBJ1-1, with D possibly TRBD1 on 5 matching bases. V lost 5 bases and J lost 12, with 16 bases in between. Germline CDR1 is MNHEY and CDR2 is SVGAGI. The CDR3 contains 12 residues. The CDR3 loop is CASSTTGTRTFF. CDR3 nucleotide sequence: TGTGCCAGCAGTACAACTGGGACTAGAACTTTCTTT.

This clonotype appeared many times. The chain carries TRBV12-3 or TRBV12-4 and TRBJ1-6; D remains ambiguous. The CDR3 has 13 residues. The ends were cut back, 5 bases at V and 10 bases at J, with 12 bases in the middle. The CDR3 sequence: CASSPRPQSPLHF. As DNA, the CDR3 is TGTGCCAGCAGTCCGCGGCCGCAATCACCCCTCCACTTT.

The rearrangement joins TRBV7-2 to TRBJ1-6; no reliable D call. With 1 base removed from V and 7 bases from J, the gap between germline ends came to 11 bases. The CDR3 sequence is 15 residues long. Germline values: CDR1 SGHTA, CDR2 FQGNSA. The CDR3 nucleotides are TGTGCCAGCAGCTTAGACCTCGGTCGGAATTCACCCCTCCACTTT. This codes for CASSLDLGRNSPLHF.

This clonotype was counted many times. V usage is TRBV20-1 and J usage is TRBJ2-7, with 8 positions matching TRBD1. The CDR3 extends over 14 amino acids. With V trimmed by 6 bases and J by 3 bases, 10 bases remained unmatched. The germline CDR1 and CDR2 sequences are DFQATT and SNEGSKA (reference sequence). The CDR3 bases are TGCAGTGCCATACCCCGGACAGGGTACTACGAGCAGTACTTC. This sequence encodes CSAIPRTGYYEQYF.

This clonotype was recorded at least ten times. The gene calls are TRBV13 and TRBJ2-7, with a tentative D call TRBD2 (5 bases). This CDR3 is 15 amino acids long. CDR1 PRHDT and CDR2 FYEKMQ come from the germline V gene (reference sequence). V lost 5 bases to trimming and J lost 3 bases, with 17 bases between them. As DNA, the CDR3 is TGTGCCAGCAGCCAGGAGGCGGAGTACGACTACGAGCAGTACTTC. This codes for CASSQEAEYDYEQYF. Full variable domain (missing parts from reference TRBV13 and TRBJ2-7): AAGVIQSPRHLIKEKRETATLKCYPIPRHDTVYWYQQGPGQDPQFLISFYEKMQSDKGSIPDRFSAQQFSDYHSELNMSSLELGDSALYFCASSQEAEYDYEQYFGPGTRLTVT.

This clonotype was recorded once. The chain has TRBV2 and TRBJ2-5; D possibly corresponds to TRBD1 (6 bases). Germline V gene lookup returns CDR1 SNHLY and CDR2 FYNNEI. Trimming took off 1 base at V and 3 bases at J, with 12 bases between the two ends. This CDR3 region has 15 residues. CDR3 in DNA: TGTGCCAGCAGTGAAGTACAGGGCGGCAAAGAGACCCAGTACTTC. This encodes CASSEVQGGKETQYF.